These T cell receptor beta chains were read from a single sample in a study of OX40 agonist ivuxolimab in advanced cancers. The protocol was immunoSEQ multiplex PCR, while the TCRdb copy is restricted to in-frame clones and leaves out a portion. The table lists approximately 90,000 clones, over 75% of them singletons. The sequenced sample was CD4+ or CD8+ T cells sorted from blood, obtained in a trial of the OX40 agonist ivuxolimab. These TCRs come from an adult with an advanced solid tumor such as melanoma, head and neck, liver or kidney cancer. Both conserved end residues are part of each CDR3. The D gene is left open where the match is weak. Clone size appears in some rows only: once, few, many, or a class for an expanded clone.

TRBD1 | NA | TRBJ1-3 | TRBV5-1 | CASSSTGDGNTIYF | TGCGCCAGCAGCTCGACAGGGGACGGAAACACCATATATTTT
NA | NA | TRBJ2-3 | TRBV19 | CASSPGPTNTDTQYF | TGTGCCAGTAGTCCCGGACCGACAAACACAGATACGCAGTATTTT
NA | NA | TRBJ2-3 | TRBV5-4 | CASSLLVGGNTDTQYF | TGTGCCAGCAGCTTGCTGGTCGGGGGAAACACAGATACGCAGTATTTT
NA | NA | TRBJ1-5 | TRBV4-2 | CASSQESGYDQPQHF | TGTGCCAGCAGCCAAGAATCCGGATACGATCAGCCCCAGCATTTT
NA | NA | TRBJ2-2 | TRBV5-1 | CASSPAGDLGGELFF | TGCGCCAGCAGCCCCGCAGGGGACCTCGGCGGGGAGCTGTTTTTT
TRBD1 | NA | TRBJ2-7 | TRBV10-1 | CASRGQGDEQYF | TGCGCCAGCAGGGGACAGGGAGACGAGCAGTACTTC
TRBD1 | NA | TRBJ1-4 | TRBV25-1 | CASSDPGQGETNEKLFF | TGTGCCAGCAGTGACCCGGGACAGGGGGAGACTAATGAAAAACTGTTTTTT
NA | NA | TRBJ2-2 | TRBV18 | CASSPPGLDTGELFF | TGTGCCAGCTCACCACCGGGGCTTGACACCGGGGAGCTGTTTTTT
NA | NA | TRBJ2-7 | TRBV29-1 | CSAGQIYEQYF | TGCAGCGCCGGACAGATCTACGAGCAGTACTTC
TRBD1 | NA | TRBJ1-3 | TRBV9 | CASSATGGNTIYF | TGTGCCAGCAGCGCGACAGGGGGAAACACCATATATTTT
NA | NA | TRBJ2-3 | TRBV27 | CASSRKGVADTQYF | TGTGCCAGCAGTCGCAAAGGTGTCGCAGATACGCAGTATTTT
NA | NA | TRBJ1-5 | TRBV19 | CASSPGSVLQPQHF | TGTGCCAGTAGTCCCGGCTCGGTCCTTCAGCCCCAGCATTTT
TRBD1 | NA | TRBJ2-7 | TRBV11-3 | CASSLDSWTGGEQYF | TGTGCCAGCAGCTTAGATTCTTGGACAGGGGGCGAGCAGTACTTC
NA | NA | TRBJ1-2 | TRBV30 | CAWRIPDRPNYGYTF | TGTGCCTGGCGCATTCCGGACAGACCTAACTATGGCTACACCTTC
NA | NA | TRBJ1-5 | TRBV7-2 | CASSIDSAGQPQHF | TGTGCCAGCAGTATAGACAGTGCCGGTCAGCCCCAGCATTTT
NA | NA | TRBJ2-4 | TRBV28 | CASRSGASGAKNIQYF | TGTGCCAGCCGTTCAGGGGCTAGCGGAGCCAAAAACATTCAGTACTTC
NA | NA | TRBJ1-1 | TRBV6-9 | CASSTNNEAFF | TGTGCCAGCAGTACCAACAACGAAGCTTTCTTT
NA | NA | TRBJ1-1 | TRBV5-1 | CASSRVIGVNTEAFF | TGCGCCAGCAGCCGAGTTATTGGGGTGAACACTGAAGCTTTCTTT
NA | NA | TRBJ1-5 | TRBV7-2 | CASSLAAAANQPQHF | TGTGCCAGCAGCTTAGCGGCGGCAGCTAATCAGCCCCAGCATTTT
TRBD1 | NA | TRBJ2-5 | TRBV7-2 | CASSRGQQETQYF | TGTGCCAGCAGCCGGGGACAGCAAGAGACCCAGTACTTC
NA | once | TRBJ2-1 | TRBV6-1 | CASKGEPYNEQFF | TGTGCCAGCAAGGGGGAACCCTACAATGAGCAGTTCTTC
TRBD2 | NA | TRBJ2-2 | TRBV9 | CASSVTSGIGGELFF | TGTGCCAGCAGCGTGACTAGCGGGATCGGCGGGGAGCTGTTTTTT
TRBD1 | few | TRBJ2-7 | TRBV4-1 | CASSHPQGATYEQYF | TGCGCCAGCAGCCATCCTCAGGGGGCCACCTACGAGCAGTACTTC
NA | NA | TRBJ1-3 | TRBV7-2 | CASTPGGYSGNTIYF | TGTGCCAGCACCCCGGGAGGGTACTCTGGAAACACCATATATTTT
TRBD1 | NA | TRBJ1-2 | TRBV18 | CASSRGGQSYGYTF | TGTGCCAGCTCACGGGGGGGACAGTCCTATGGCTACACCTTC
NA | NA | TRBJ2-3 | TRBV21-1 | CASSKVPRDTGFFSDTQYF | TGTGCCAGCAGCAAAGTACCCCGGGACACAGGATTTTTCTCGGATACGCAGTATTTT
NA | NA | TRBJ2-7 | TRBV5-1 | CASSSRAGQNYEQYF | TGCGCCAGCAGCTCAAGGGCGGGGCAAAACTACGAGCAGTACTTC
NA | NA | TRBJ1-6 | TRBV4-1 | CASSQEAPPSYSASPLHF | TGCGCCAGCAGCCAAGAAGCCCCCCCGTCTTACTCGGCATCACCCCTCCACTTT
TRBD2 | NA | TRBJ2-7 | TRBV14 | CASSRRGGRYEQYF | TGTGCCAGCAGCCGCCGCGGGGGACGCTACGAGCAGTACTTC
NA | NA | TRBJ2-1 | TRBV5-6 | CASSFYRAYNEQFF | TGTGCCAGCAGCTTTTACAGGGCCTACAATGAGCAGTTCTTC
NA | NA | TRBJ2-7 | TRBV4-3 | CASSQESTGRNEQYF | TGCGCCAGCAGCCAAGAGAGCACAGGGAGAAACGAGCAGTACTTC
NA | NA | TRBJ1-5 | TRBV7-6 | CASSLGQASNQPQHF | TGTGCCAGCAGCTTAGGGCAGGCGAGCAATCAGCCCCAGCATTTT
NA | NA | TRBJ1-4 | TRBV6-1 | CASSDPSGRGEKLFF | TGTGCCAGCAGTGACCCCTCGGGAAGGGGTGAAAAACTGTTTTTT
TRBD1 | few | TRBJ2-7 | TRBV11-3 | CASSPGQGGEQYF | TGTGCCAGCAGCCCTGGACAGGGTGGCGAGCAGTACTTC
NA | NA | TRBJ1-1 | TRBV10-3 | CATSGQGVGTEAFF | TGTGCCACGTCGGGGCAGGGTGTGGGCACTGAAGCTTTCTTT
NA | NA | TRBJ2-5 | TRBV5-4 | CASSSWRGETQYF | TGTGCCAGCAGTAGTTGGCGGGGTGAAACCCAGTACTTC
NA | NA | TRBJ2-1 | TRBV7-9 | CASIPPGISYNEQFF | TGTGCCAGCATCCCGCCCGGGATCTCCTACAATGAGCAGTTCTTC
TRBD1 | NA | TRBJ2-3 | TRBV27 | CASSFFGTGATDTQYF | TGTGCCAGCAGTTTTTTTGGGACAGGGGCCACAGATACGCAGTATTTT
NA | NA | TRBJ2-1 | TRBV7-2 | CASSSAGLNINEQFF | TGTGCCAGCAGCTCGGCGGGCCTAAACATCAATGAGCAGTTCTTC
TRBD2 | NA | TRBJ2-3 | TRBV4-3 | CASSRALAGGADTQYF | TGCGCCAGCAGCCGGGCGCTAGCGGGGGGGGCAGATACGCAGTATTTT
NA | NA | TRBJ1-5 | TRBV6-1 | CASKQGRANQPQHF | TGTGCCAGCAAGCAGGGTAGGGCCAATCAGCCCCAGCATTTT
TRBD2 | NA | TRBJ2-7 | TRBV5-4 | CASSFGTSGAGEQYF | TGTGCCAGCAGCTTCGGGACTAGCGGGGCCGGCGAGCAGTACTTC
NA | NA | TRBJ1-1 | TRBV14 | CASSQAGGGPEAFF | TGTGCCAGCAGCCAAGCCGGGGGGGGCCCTGAAGCTTTCTTT
NA | NA | TRBJ1-6 | TRBV5-1 | CASSLASGNSPLHF | TGCGCCAGCAGCTTGGCCTCGGGTAATTCACCCCTCCACTTT
NA | NA | TRBJ2-7 | TRBV15 | CATSLQRGRYEQYF | TGTGCCACCAGCCTCCAGAGGGGCAGGTATGAGCAGTACTTC
TRBD1 | NA | TRBJ2-5 | TRBV15 | CATRFPGQGQETQYF | TGTGCCACCAGGTTTCCGGGACAGGGTCAAGAGACCCAGTACTTC